Here is one T cell receptor beta chain with its context. Its specificity is not known. This sample is part of a study of beta chain features in type 1 diabetes. Sorting that relied on CD45RO/CCR7/CD25/CD127/CD95/CD27 yielded CD4+ naive, central memory, regulatory and stem cell-like memory cells. Reverse transcription of all isolated RNA meant that expressed TCRB transcripts were sequenced. The protocol was immunoSEQ multiplex PCR, while the TCRdb copy is restricted to in-frame clones and leaves out a portion. Among about 650,000 clones, around an eighth were seen once, and the ten largest hold around 0.12%. V was pared by 5 bases and J by 3 bases, with 6 bases between. CDR1 is SGHNT, CDR2 YENEEA, per germline. The CDR3 has 12 residues. Overall study results and limits: Shortening that was moderate but significant affected the TCRB CDR3s of Type 1 diabetes patients in all four CD4+ subsets.

V and J are TRBV11-3 and TRBJ2-3, with D unclear. The TCR was taken from a man aged 25-45 years with type 1 diabetes. The specimen sequenced was naive CD4+ T cells from blood. DNA for the CDR3: TGTGCCAGCAGCCAAAGTACAGATACGCAGTATTTT. It codes for CASSQSTDTQYF.